The T cell receptor (beta chain) under discussion was sequenced for a study of cytomegalovirus exposure and HLA in healthy donors. Study-level information: When 398 donors were genotyped, about 81% of them were found to fall in the Caucasian-associated ancestry cluster.

The germline V gene has CDR1 SNHLY and CDR2 FYNNEI. This CDR3 spans 14 amino acids. V lost 7 bases, J lost 7 bases, and 11 bases stayed unmatched. Overall study findings and caveats: In a later analysis, productive TCRs from donors in an Asian-associated ancestry cluster reportedly carried fewer N-insertions than the cohort mean. Sequencing likely produced, as an artifact, a cluster of highly shared sequence variants.

The PCR used 60 Vbeta and 13 Jbeta primers. Sequencing used immunoSEQ multiplex PCR; TCRdb keeps in-frame clones, though not all of them. The sample carries roughly 110,000 clones, around 64% recorded once. With respect to this clone: What it binds is not known.

The sample was PBMCs. This chain links TRBV2 with TRBJ2-7; 9 bases fit TRBD2. The source is a woman aged 30 to 39 in good health and CMV-seronegative. CDR3 nucleotide sequence: TGTGCCAGCACCGGGAGCGGGAGGCGTATGGAGCAGTACTTC. Translation: CASTGSGRRMEQYF.